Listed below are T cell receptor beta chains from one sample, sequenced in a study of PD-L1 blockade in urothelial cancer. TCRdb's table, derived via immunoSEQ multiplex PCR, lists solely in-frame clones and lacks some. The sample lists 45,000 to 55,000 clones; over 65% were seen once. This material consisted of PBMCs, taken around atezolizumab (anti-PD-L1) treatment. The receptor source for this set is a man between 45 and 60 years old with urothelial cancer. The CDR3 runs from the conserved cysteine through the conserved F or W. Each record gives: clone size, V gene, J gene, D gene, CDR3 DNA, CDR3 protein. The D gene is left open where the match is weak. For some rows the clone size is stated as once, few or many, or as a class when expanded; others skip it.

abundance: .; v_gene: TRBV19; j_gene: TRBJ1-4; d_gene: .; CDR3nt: TGTGCCACCTCCCCGAGACAGCCTAATGAAAAACTGTTTTTT; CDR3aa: CATSPRQPNEKLFF
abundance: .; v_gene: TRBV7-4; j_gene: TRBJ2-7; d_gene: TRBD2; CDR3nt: TGTGCCAGCAGCTTAGGCGCTCGCGGGGGGTGCTACGAGCAGTACTTC; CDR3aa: CASSLGARGGCYEQYF
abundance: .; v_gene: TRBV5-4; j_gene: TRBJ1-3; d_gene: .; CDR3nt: TGTGCCAGCAGCTTAGGAGGGGACGACTTTCCGGGAAACACCATATATTTT; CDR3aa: CASSLGGDDFPGNTIYF
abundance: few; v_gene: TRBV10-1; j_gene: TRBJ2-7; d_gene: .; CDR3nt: TGCGCCAGCAGTGCGGAGGGTAAGCAGTACTTC; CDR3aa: CASSAEGKQYF
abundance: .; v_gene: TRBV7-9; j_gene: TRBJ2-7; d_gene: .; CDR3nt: TGTGCCAGCAGCCAGACTAGTTACGAGCAGTACTTC; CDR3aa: CASSQTSYEQYF
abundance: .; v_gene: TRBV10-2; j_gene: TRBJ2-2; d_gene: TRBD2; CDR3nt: TGCGCCAGCAGTGAGTCGGTTAGCGGGAGAGGCACCGGGGAGCTGTTTTTT; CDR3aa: CASSESVSGRGTGELFF
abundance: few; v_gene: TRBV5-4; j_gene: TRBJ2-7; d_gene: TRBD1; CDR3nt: TGTGCCAGCAGTTACGACAGGGTCACCGAGCAGTACTTC; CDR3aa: CASSYDRVTEQYF
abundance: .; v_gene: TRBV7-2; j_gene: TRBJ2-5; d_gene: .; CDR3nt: TGTGCCAGCAGCCTACCCGGTGTAGACTACCGAGGGGAGACCCAGTACTTC; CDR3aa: CASSLPGVDYRGETQYF
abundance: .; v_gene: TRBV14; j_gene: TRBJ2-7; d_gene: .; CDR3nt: TGTGCCAGCAGCCAATTTCACTACGAGCAGTACTTC; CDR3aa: CASSQFHYEQYF
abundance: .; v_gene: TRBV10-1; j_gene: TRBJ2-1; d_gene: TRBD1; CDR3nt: TGCGCCAGCTTGGGTAACATTGTGGGGACAGGGCGGCACAATGAGCAGTTCTTC; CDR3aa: CASLGNIVGTGRHNEQFF
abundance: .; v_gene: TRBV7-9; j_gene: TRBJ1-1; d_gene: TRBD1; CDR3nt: TGTGCCAGCAGATTTGGACAGGTGAACACTGAAGCTTTCTTT; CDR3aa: CASRFGQVNTEAFF
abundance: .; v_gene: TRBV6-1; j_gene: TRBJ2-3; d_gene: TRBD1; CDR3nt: TGTGCCAGCAGTACCCGGGACAGGGACACAGATACGCAGTATTTT; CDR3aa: CASSTRDRDTDTQYF
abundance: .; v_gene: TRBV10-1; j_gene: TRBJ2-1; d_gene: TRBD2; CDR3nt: TGCGCCAGCAGTGAGGGACTAGCGGGGGTCAGGGATGAGCAGTTCTTC; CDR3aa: CASSEGLAGVRDEQFF
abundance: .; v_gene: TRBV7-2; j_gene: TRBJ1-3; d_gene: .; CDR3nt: TGTGCCAGCAGCCCCAGGGGACCGAACTCTGGAAACACCATATATTTT; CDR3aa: CASSPRGPNSGNTIYF
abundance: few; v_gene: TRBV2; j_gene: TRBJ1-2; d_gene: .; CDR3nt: TGTGCCAGCAGTGGATTGAGATATGGCTACACCTTC; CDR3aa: CASSGLRYGYTF
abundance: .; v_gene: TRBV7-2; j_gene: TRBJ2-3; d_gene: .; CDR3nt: TGTGCCAGCAGCACAGGGAAGCATACGCAGTATTTT; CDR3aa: CASSTGKHTQYF
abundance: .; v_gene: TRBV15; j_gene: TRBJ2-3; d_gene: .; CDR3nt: TGTGCCACCAGCAGAGGAGGAGGACAGATCACAGATACGCAGTATTTT; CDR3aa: CATSRGGGQITDTQYF